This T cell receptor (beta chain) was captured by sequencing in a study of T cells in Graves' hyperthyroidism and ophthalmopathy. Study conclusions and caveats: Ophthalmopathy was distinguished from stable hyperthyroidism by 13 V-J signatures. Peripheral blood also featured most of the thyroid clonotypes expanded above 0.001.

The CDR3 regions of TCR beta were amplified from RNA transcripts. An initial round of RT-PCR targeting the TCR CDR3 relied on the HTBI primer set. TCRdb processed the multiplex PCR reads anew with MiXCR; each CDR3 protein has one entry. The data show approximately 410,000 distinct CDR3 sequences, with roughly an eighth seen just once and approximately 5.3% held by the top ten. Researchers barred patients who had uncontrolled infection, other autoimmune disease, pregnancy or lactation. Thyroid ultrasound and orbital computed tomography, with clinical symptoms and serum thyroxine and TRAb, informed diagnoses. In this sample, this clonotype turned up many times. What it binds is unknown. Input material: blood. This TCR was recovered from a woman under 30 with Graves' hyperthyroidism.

CDR3 sequence reads: CASSPVDSYEQYF. The CDR3 nucleotides read TGTGCCAGCAGTCCTGTGGACTCCTACGAGCAGTACTTC. This sequence joins TRBV27 and TRBJ2-7; D remains ambiguous. The CDR3 sequence is 13 residues long. Trimming stripped 5 bases from V and 0 bases from J, with 8 bases between. Germline V gene lookup returns CDR1 MNHEY and CDR2 SMNVEV (reference sequence).